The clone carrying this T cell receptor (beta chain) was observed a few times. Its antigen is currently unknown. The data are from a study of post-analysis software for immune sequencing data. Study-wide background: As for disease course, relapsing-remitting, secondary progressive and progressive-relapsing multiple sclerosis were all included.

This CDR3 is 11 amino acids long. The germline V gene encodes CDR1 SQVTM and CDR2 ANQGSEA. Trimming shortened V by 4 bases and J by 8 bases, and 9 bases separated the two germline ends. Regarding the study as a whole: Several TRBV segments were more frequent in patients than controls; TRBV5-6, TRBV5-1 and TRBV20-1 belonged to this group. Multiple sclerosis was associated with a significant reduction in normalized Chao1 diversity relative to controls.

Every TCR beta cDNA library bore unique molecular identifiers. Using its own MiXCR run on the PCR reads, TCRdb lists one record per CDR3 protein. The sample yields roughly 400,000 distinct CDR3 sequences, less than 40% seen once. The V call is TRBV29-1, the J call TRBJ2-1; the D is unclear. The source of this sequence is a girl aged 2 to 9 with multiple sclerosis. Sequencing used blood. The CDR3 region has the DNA TGCAGCGTTGGTGAGGCGGATGAGCAGTTCTTC. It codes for CSVGEADEQFF.